The source of this TCR beta chain is a study of STAT5B mutations in CD4+ large granular lymphocyte leukemia. V was shortened by 1 base and J by 7 bases, with 8 bases between the two germline ends. The germline V gene encodes CDR1 LGHNT and CDR2 FRNRAP. This CDR3 is built from 12 residues. The repertoire was sequenced with immunoSEQ multiplex PCR; TCRdb's copy has only in-frame clones and lacks some. The sample lists 30,000 or so clones; approximately 80% were seen once. Study outcomes and limitations: Higher CD4+ than CD8+ T-LGLL clonality might reflect small sample size. CD4-sorted patient repertoires seemed more clonal than healthy CD4+ repertoires.

A note on this clone: Its cognate antigen is unknown.

The sequence came from a human donor in good health. The sequencing sample was made of CD4+ T cells from blood buffy coats. The chain has TRBV12-5 and TRBJ2-7; D not resolved. The CDR3 DNA is TGTGCTAGTGGTTTGGATCAGTCGGAGCAGTACTTC. It encodes CASGLDQSEQYF.